These 25 T cell receptor beta chains were all obtained from the same sample, sequenced in a study of shared clonotypes between healthy human individuals. Clones were sequenced by immunoSEQ multiplex PCR, and TCRdb holds only the in-frame ones, with some missing. The sample lists hundreds of thousands of clones, around 73% seen once, with 1.5% to 2% in the top ten. Sequenced material: memory CD4+ T cells sorted from blood. Subset denoted: CD45RA-negative fraction. These receptors originate from a woman under 40 in good health.

CDR3 amino acids: CASSPAGAATDTQYF. Here the CDR3 DNA reads TGTGCCAGCAGCCCCGCGGGGGCGGCCACAGATACGCAGTATTTT. This chain joins TRBV5-4 and TRBJ2-3; tentative D call: TRBD2 (7 bases). V dropped 4 bases and J dropped 2 bases, with 14 bases sitting between them. The CDR3 loop spans 15 amino acids. CDR1 is SGHNT and CDR2 is YYREEE in the germline V gene (reference sequence).

The chain combines TRBV28 with TRBJ1-5; a possible D gene is TRBD1 (6 bases). The CDR3 is 14 amino acids. The germline gives CDR1 MDHEN, CDR2 SYDVKM. The V and J ends lost 8 bases and 2 bases respectively, with 13 bases between them. Here the CDR3 reads CASHRERGNQPQHF. In DNA, the CDR3 is TGTGCCAGCCACAGGGAGCGAGGCAATCAGCCCCAGCATTTT. The complete variable domain, with remaining parts taken from reference TRBV28 and TRBJ1-5, reads DVKVTQSSRYLVKRTGEKVFLECVQDMDHENMFWYRQDPGLGLRLIYFSYDVKMKEKGDIPEGYSVSREKKERFSLILESASTNQTSMYLCASHRERGNQPQHFGDGTRLSIL.

As regards this clone: The junction and the germline gene differ at one end; a read error may be behind it. The gene calls are TRBV9 and TRBJ2-5; D is unresolved. CDR1 is SGDLS and CDR2 is YYNGEE in the germline V gene. The CDR3 extends over 13 amino acids. DNA of the CDR3: TGTGCCAGCAGCGTAGGAAACCAGGAGACCCAGTACTTC. Its translation is CASSVGNQETQYF.

J is TRBJ2-1 and V is TRBV7-9; D might be TRBD2 (6 bases). This CDR3 has 15 residues. Germline CDR1 and CDR2: SEHNR and FQNEAQ (reference sequence). Between the trimmed V and J ends, which lost 5 bases and 2 bases, there was a span of 13 bases. CDR3 in amino acids: CASSLTGLPYNEQFF. CDR3 DNA sequence: TGTGCCAGCAGCCTAACGGGACTTCCCTACAATGAGCAGTTCTTC.

Of note for this clone: Other nucleotide sequences from this sample produce the same CDR3. The chain is built from TRBV28 and TRBJ1-4; TRBD1 matches 7 bases. Looked up from germline, CDR1 is MDHEN and CDR2 is SYDVKM. The V segment lost 6 bases and the J segment 2 bases; nucleotides outside the gene matches: 3. This CDR3 is built from 14 residues. CDR3 protein: CASRPQGTNEKLFF. The CDR3 coding sequence is TGTGCCAGCAGGCCACAGGGGACTAATGAAAAACTGTTTTTT.

As regards this clone: This sample also contains other DNA sequences that code for the same CDR3. The chain employs TRBV28 and TRBJ1-2; D unresolved. Germline V gene data show CDR1 as MDHEN and CDR2 as SYDVKM. There are 12 residues in the CDR3. Between the trimmed V and J ends, which lost 3 bases and 4 bases, there was a span of 6 bases. CDR3 protein: CASSFQSYGYTF. The CDR3 DNA reads as TGTGCCAGCAGTTTCCAGAGCTATGGCTACACCTTC.

Many counts were recorded for this clone. V usage is TRBV28 and J usage is TRBJ1-1, with D perhaps TRBD1 (6 bases). V dropped 3 bases and J dropped 1 base, with 12 bases sitting between them. Germline loops: CDR1 MDHEN, CDR2 SYDVKM. The CDR3 has 15 residues. The chain's CDR3 is CASSFWGTPNTEAFF. CDR3 coding DNA: TGTGCCAGCAGTTTCTGGGGGACACCGAACACTGAAGCTTTCTTT.

The chain has TRBV14 and TRBJ2-7; 10 nucleotides match TRBD1. The CDR3 sequence is 15 residues long. The V gene end was trimmed by 5 bases and the J gene end by 5 bases; junction bases not matched to a gene: 9. In germline, CDR1 is SGHDN, CDR2 FVKESK. CDR3 residues: CASSETGGRIHEQYF. The CDR3 DNA reads TGTGCCAGCAGCGAGACAGGGGGCAGAATCCACGAGCAGTACTTC.

In this sample, this clone turned up a few times. The chain couples TRBV7-2 to TRBJ1-5; D uncertain. Germline V gene data show CDR1 as SGHTA and CDR2 as FQGNSA. Between the trimmed V and J ends, which lost 5 bases and 7 bases, there was a span of 12 bases. CDR3 length equals 13 residues. In DNA, the CDR3 is TGTGCCAGCAGCGGCGCGGGCCACCAGCCCCAGCATTTT. It codes for CASSGAGHQPQHF.

This chain joins TRBV18 and TRBJ2-7; D gene ambiguous. Deletions cut 0 bases from V and 0 bases from J, with 6 bases between. This CDR3 is built from 14 residues. CDR1 and CDR2 from the germline V gene are KGHSH and LQKENI. CDR3 sequence: CASSPPPASYEQYF. The CDR3 DNA reads TGTGCCAGCTCACCACCCCCTGCCTCCTACGAGCAGTACTTC.

The chain is built from TRBV28 and TRBJ1-1; D unresolved. V shed 6 bases and J shed 1 base, with 18 bases lying between them. This CDR3 comprises 16 residues. Germline V gene lookup returns CDR1 MDHEN and CDR2 SYDVKM. The CDR3 protein is CASSHQRRTENTEAFF. The CDR3 nucleotides read TGTGCCAGCAGCCACCAGAGAAGGACCGAGAACACTGAAGCTTTCTTT. The whole variable domain, remainder taken from reference TRBV28 and TRBJ1-1, is DVKVTQSSRYLVKRTGEKVFLECVQDMDHENMFWYRQDPGLGLRLIYFSYDVKMKEKGDIPEGYSVSREKKERFSLILESASTNQTSMYLCASSHQRRTENTEAFFGQGTRLTVV.

The chain employs TRBV6-6 and TRBJ2-1; D not certain. The germline gives CDR1 MNHNY, CDR2 SVGAGI (reference sequence). This CDR3 spans 13 amino acids. Trimming took off 5 bases at V and 8 bases at J, with 13 bases between the two ends. CDR3: CASSHTPLHEQFF. Here the CDR3 DNA reads TGTGCCAGCAGTCATACCCCTCTGCATGAGCAGTTCTTC.

The J gene is TRBJ1-1, the V gene TRBV5-1, with TRBD1 identical over 9 bases. Germline values: CDR1 SGHRS, CDR2 YFSETQ. The CDR3 has 15 amino acids. V was pared by 4 bases and J by 4 bases, with 8 bases of the junction left unmatched. The CDR3 DNA sequence: TGCGCCAGCAGCCCAGGGACAGGGTGGACCACTGAAGCTTTCTTT. This codes for CASSPGTGWTTEAFF.

This clone has only a few counts. The chain recombines TRBV13 with TRBJ1-2; TRBD1 agrees at 10 bases. Trimming cost V 5 bases and J 3 bases; bases outside gene matches: 9. In germline, CDR1 is PRHDT, CDR2 FYEKMQ (reference sequence). This CDR3 has 16 residues. CDR3 loop: CASSTRQGAGYYGYTF. The CDR3 region has the DNA TGTGCCAGCAGCACACGACAGGGGGCGGGTTACTATGGCTACACCTTC.

Concerning this clone: This same CDR3 is encoded by further DNA sequences in the sample. The chain employs TRBV19 and TRBJ2-3; 9 bases fit TRBD2. Looked up from germline, CDR1 is LNHDA and CDR2 is SQIVND (reference sequence). This CDR3 has 15 amino acids. The V gene end was trimmed by 1 base and the J gene end by 2 bases; junction bases not matched to a gene: 1. The CDR3 loop reads CASSIGLAVTDTQYF. Written as DNA, the CDR3 is TGTGCCAGTAGTATAGGACTAGCGGTCACAGATACGCAGTATTTT.

The chain combines TRBV19 with TRBJ1-5, with D possibly TRBD1 on 5 matching bases. The CDR3 spans 17 residues. Germline CDR1 reads LNHDA; CDR2 reads SQIVND (reference sequence). V was trimmed by 4 bases and J by 3 bases, leaving 19 bases between them. The CDR3 DNA sequence: TGTGCCAGTAGTACTCCGATCAGGGCCATTACCAATCAGCCCCAGCATTTT. This encodes CASSTPIRAITNQPQHF. Filled out from reference TRBV19 and TRBJ1-5, the complete variable domain reads DGGITQSPKYLFRKEGQNVTLSCEQNLNHDAMYWYRQDPGQGLRLIYYSQIVNDFQKGDIAEGYSVSREKKESFPLTVTSAQKNPTAFYLCASSTPIRAITNQPQHFGDGTRLSIL.

This rearrangement joins TRBV7-7 to TRBJ2-3; no clear D gene. This CDR3 spans 14 amino acids. Trimming shortened V by 3 bases and J by 1 base, and 8 bases separated the two germline ends. Germline V gives CDR1 SSHAT, CDR2 FNYEAQ (reference sequence). CDR3 protein: CASSFGQGTDTQYF. The CDR3 DNA sequence: TGTGCCAGCAGCTTTGGGCAGGGCACAGATACGCAGTATTTT.

V is TRBV9 and J is TRBJ1-1, with no clear D. CDR1 is SGDLS and CDR2 is YYNGEE in the germline V gene. The V and J ends lost 0 bases and 1 base respectively, with 4 bases between them. The CDR3 runs to 13 residues. CDR3 nucleotides: TGTGCCAGCAGCGTAGGGTGGAACACTGAAGCTTTCTTT. Translating it yields CASSVGWNTEAFF.

The rearrangement uses TRBV5-6 and TRBJ1-2; D ambiguous. Germline assignment: CDR1 SGHDT and CDR2 YYEEEE. The CDR3 loop spans 13 amino acids. V was clipped by 0 bases and J by 6 bases, with 9 bases between them. The CDR3 protein is CASSLGQADGYTF. The CDR3 DNA reads TGTGCCAGCAGCTTGGGGCAGGCGGATGGCTACACCTTC.

The chain has TRBV5-4 and TRBJ2-7; 7 bases align to TRBD1. Germline V gene data show CDR1 as SGHNT and CDR2 as YYREEE (reference sequence). V lost 7 bases, J lost 5 bases, and 6 bases stayed unmatched. The CDR3 runs to 12 residues. CDR3 in DNA: TGTGCCAGCTCCCTGACAGGGCACGAGCAGTACTTC. Translating it yields CASSLTGHEQYF.

The genes are TRBV29-1 and TRBJ1-1; D uncertain. Looked up from germline, CDR1 is SQVTM and CDR2 is ANQGSEA. CDR3 length: 15 residues. The CDR3 reads CTITRVQEQRTEAFF. As DNA, the CDR3 is TGCACCATAACCCGGGTGCAAGAACAGAGAACTGAAGCTTTCTTT.

The rearrangement links TRBV10-2 to TRBJ1-5; possible D gene TRBD1, 5 bases. V was cut by 4 bases and J by 4 bases, with 17 bases left in between. Germline CDR1 is WSHSY and CDR2 is SAAADI. The length of the CDR3 is 16 residues. The CDR3 spells CASSGAGTEGNQPQHF. The CDR3 bases are TGCGCCAGCAGTGGGGCCGGGACCGAGGGGAATCAGCCCCAGCATTTT.

This clone was seen only once. The chain combines TRBV7-7 with TRBJ2-2; a possible D gene is TRBD1 (6 bases). V lost 5 bases to trimming and J lost 1 base, with 8 bases between them. Germline lookup yields CDR1 SSHAT and CDR2 FNYEAQ (reference sequence). This CDR3 contains 14 residues. This chain's CDR3 is CASSPGQNTGELFF. In nucleotides, the CDR3 is TGTGCCAGCAGCCCGGGACAGAACACCGGGGAGCTGTTTTTT. The complete variable domain, with remaining parts taken from reference TRBV7-7 and TRBJ2-2, reads GAGVSQSPRYKVTKRGQDVTLRCDPISSHATLYWYQQALGQGPEFLTYFNYEAQPDKSGLPSDRFSAERPEGSISTLTIQRTEQRDSAMYRCASSPGQNTGELFFGEGSRLTVL.

The CDR3 is CASSSLLDRGTGELFF. CDR3 DNA: TGCGCCAGCAGCTCCCTTCTGGACAGGGGCACCGGGGAGCTGTTTTTT. The J gene is TRBJ2-2, the V gene TRBV5-1; TRBD1 matches 9 bases. V was clipped by 3 bases and J by 4 bases; unmatched bases: 7. From germline, CDR1 is SGHRS and CDR2 YFSETQ. The CDR3 spans 16 residues.

For this clone: An end of the junction does not agree with germline; a read error may underlie this. The rearrangement joins TRBV7-2 to TRBJ2-1; 7 bases fit TRBD2. There are 15 residues in the CDR3. The germline V gene encodes CDR1 SGHTA and CDR2 FQGNSA. The DNA of the CDR3 is TGTGCCAGCAGCCTAGCGGTTACCTCCTACAATGAGCAGTTCTTC. Translated: CASSLAVTSYNEQFF.